This entry concerns a single TCR beta chain. The data belong to a study of blood T cell repertoires in COVID-19. Overall study context: COVID-19 samples from acute and convalescent phases originated in the United States, Italy and Spain.

Authors' methods: Reference gene primer amplification gave nucleated cell count estimates. The data were produced by immunoSEQ multiplex PCR, yet TCRdb's version contains in-frame clones alone and is incomplete. V, J and clone size are taken as reported in that table, and D and trimming were inferred from the DNA itself. The sample holds under 300,000 clones, approximately 83% seen once. The participants were between about 18 and 90 years old and came from under 25 US areas. Each participant's cohort was designated according to participant-reported clinical history. This clonotype originated in a woman between 40 and 55 years old with acute COVID-19. Sequencing was performed on PBMCs or T cells enriched from blood (not recorded which).

This CDR3 is CASSYSPGKSYEQYF. The CDR3 DNA reads TGTGCCAGCAGTTACTCGCCAGGGAAATCCTACGAGCAGTACTTC. J is TRBJ2-7 and V is TRBV6-5; weak D call: TRBD1 (5 bases). CDR1 is MNHEY and CDR2 is SVGAGI in the germline V gene. This CDR3 has 15 amino acids. V lost 0 bases to trimming and J lost 1 base, with 10 bases between them.